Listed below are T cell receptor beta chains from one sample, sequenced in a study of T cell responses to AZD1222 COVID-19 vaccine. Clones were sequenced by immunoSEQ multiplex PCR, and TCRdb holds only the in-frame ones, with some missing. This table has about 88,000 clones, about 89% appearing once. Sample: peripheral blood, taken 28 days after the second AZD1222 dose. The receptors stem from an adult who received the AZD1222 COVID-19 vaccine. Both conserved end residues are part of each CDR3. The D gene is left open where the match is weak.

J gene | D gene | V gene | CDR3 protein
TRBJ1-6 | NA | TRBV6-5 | CASSRVGGNSPLHF
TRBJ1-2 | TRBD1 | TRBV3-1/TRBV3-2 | CASSPPGTGGWYGYTF
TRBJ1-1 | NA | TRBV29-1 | CSVEGTLNTEAFF
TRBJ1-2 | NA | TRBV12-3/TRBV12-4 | CASSFVGTMGYTF
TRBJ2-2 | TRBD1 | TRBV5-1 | CASSAGTGAQGELFF
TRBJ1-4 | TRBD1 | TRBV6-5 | CASSPGQGKEKLFF
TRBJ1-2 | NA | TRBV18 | CASSTDFYGYTF
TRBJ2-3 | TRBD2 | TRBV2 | CASSESSSGGRDTQYF
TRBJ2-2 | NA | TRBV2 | CASRTAGNTGELFF
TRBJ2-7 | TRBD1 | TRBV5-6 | CASSYYGTGESEQYF
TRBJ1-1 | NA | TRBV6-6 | CASSRTHTTTMNTEAFF
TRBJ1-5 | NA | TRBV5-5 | CASSLIGDSNQPQHF
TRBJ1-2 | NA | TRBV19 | CASSIDGGDLAYGYTF
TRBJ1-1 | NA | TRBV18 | CAGRSTDTEAFF
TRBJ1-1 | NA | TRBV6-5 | CASSYSRSGSEAFF
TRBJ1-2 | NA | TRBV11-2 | CASSPRGGPNYGYTF
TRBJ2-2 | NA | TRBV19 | CASTSPWGARDTGELFF
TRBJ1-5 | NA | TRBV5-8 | CASSHRPNQPQHF
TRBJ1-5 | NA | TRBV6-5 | CASSPQGSGDQPQHF
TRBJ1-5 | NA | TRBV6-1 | CASSENRLWQPQHF
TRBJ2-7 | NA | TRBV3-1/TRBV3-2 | CASSPVPGEQYF
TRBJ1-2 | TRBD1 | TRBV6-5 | CASRRQGGNGYTF
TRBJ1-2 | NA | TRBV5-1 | CASSSWGGDGYTF
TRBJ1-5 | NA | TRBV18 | CASSQVAGGGNQPQHF
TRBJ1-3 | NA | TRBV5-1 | CASRTDIGNTIYF
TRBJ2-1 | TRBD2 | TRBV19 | CASSTVSGGGHNEQFF
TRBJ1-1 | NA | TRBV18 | CASSPLTRDTEAFF
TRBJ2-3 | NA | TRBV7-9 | CASSTTTDTQYF
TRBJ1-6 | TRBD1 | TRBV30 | CAWAGQGYSPLHF
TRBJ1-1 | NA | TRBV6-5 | CASKEDRGNTEAFF
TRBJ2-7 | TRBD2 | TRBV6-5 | CASRLRGGPYEQYF
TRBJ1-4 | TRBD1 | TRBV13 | CASNRQGAGEKLFF
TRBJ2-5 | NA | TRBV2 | CASAFLGRGAYQETQYF
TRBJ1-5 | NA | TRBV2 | CASSEIGEQPQHF
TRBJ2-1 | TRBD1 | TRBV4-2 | CASSQRQGPNEQFF
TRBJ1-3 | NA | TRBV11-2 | CASSLGSSGNTIYF
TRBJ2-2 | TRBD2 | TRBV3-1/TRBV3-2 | CASSLGLVSTGELFF
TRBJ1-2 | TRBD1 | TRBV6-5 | CASSSPTGKNYGYTF
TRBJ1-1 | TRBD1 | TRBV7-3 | CASSNQGGTEAFF
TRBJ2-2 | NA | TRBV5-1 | CASSSEGRPDTGELFF